This T cell receptor (beta chain) was captured in a study of blood T cell repertoires in COVID-19. Data came from immunoSEQ multiplex PCR; TCRdb stores just in-frame clones and leaves some out. The data contain 150,000 to 170,000 clones, roughly 80% of them seen just once; the ten biggest clones take up roughly 12%. The V gene end was trimmed by 4 bases and the J gene end by 3 bases; junction bases not matched to a gene: 6. Germline loops: CDR1 SGHNT, CDR2 YYREEE (reference sequence). The CDR3 loop spans 14 amino acids. The V call is TRBV5-4, the J call TRBJ2-5; 7 nucleotides align to TRBD1. The source material was peripheral blood. This clonotype originated in a woman aged 60 to 75 with COVID-19, enrolled during active disease. CDR3 residues: CASSRTGVKETQYF. As DNA, the CDR3 is TGTGCCAGCAGCCGTACAGGGGTGAAAGAGACCCAGTACTTC.